A single TCR beta chain is shown here with its context. What it binds is not known. The source of the sample is a study of CD8+ T cells in alopecia areata. Study-wide results and caveats: Patients shared TCRs less clearly than mice did, possibly for HLA-related reasons.

Alopecia areata patients had lesional scalp punch biopsies and peripheral blood taken from them. Sorting of CD4+ and CD8+ T cells was performed on PBMCs. CDR1 and CDR2 (germline): MNHEY, SMNVEV (reference sequence). The CDR3 totals 13 residues. Trimming removed 10 bases from V and 4 bases from J; junction bases left unmatched: 9. In each case, RNA was isolated and then reverse transcribed into cDNA as the sequencing template. This table comes from immunoSEQ multiplex PCR, and its TCRdb copy is limited to in-frame clones, with some not included. The sample includes tens of thousands of clones, 51% of them seen just once.

The sequence came from a human donor with alopecia areata. The chain joins TRBV27 to TRBJ1-1, with 7 bases fitting TRBD1. Sequencing was performed on NKG2D-high CD8+ T cells sorted from blood. The CDR3 nucleotides are TGTGCCACCTACGTGGGACAGTTCACTGAAGCTTTCTTT. Translated: CATYVGQFTEAFF.